This T cell receptor beta chain was identified in a study of shared clonotypes between healthy human individuals. Those who donated, Caucasian adults without exception, all lived in Nashville, Tennessee. Study outcomes and limitations: Compared with clonotypes that all four donors shared, non-shared clonotypes had lower generation probabilities. Despite large depth, rarefaction showed incomplete sorted-subset sequencing. Represented genetic and exposure-history diversity was restricted by having few donors.

Sequencing was performed with immunoSEQ multiplex PCR; in TCRdb, only in-frame clones are kept and a portion is missing. The table shows about 1.1 million clones, with 75% to 80% occurring only once. On this clone: Its target is not known.

The germline CDR1 and CDR2 sequences are SGHTA and FQGNSA. Trimming took 2 bases from V and 3 from J, leaving 11 bases between them. The CDR3 runs to 14 residues. The rearrangement uses TRBV7-2 and TRBJ2-7; D remains unclear. This clonotype originated in a man aged 18 to 29 in good health. Some clones in this sample may be carry-over from other donors' samples. The sequenced material came from memory CD4+ T cells from PBMCs. Stated subset: CD45RA-negative fraction. The CDR3 protein is CASSLFANVYEQYF. The CDR3 nucleotides are TGTGCCAGCAGCTTATTCGCTAATGTCTACGAGCAGTACTTC.